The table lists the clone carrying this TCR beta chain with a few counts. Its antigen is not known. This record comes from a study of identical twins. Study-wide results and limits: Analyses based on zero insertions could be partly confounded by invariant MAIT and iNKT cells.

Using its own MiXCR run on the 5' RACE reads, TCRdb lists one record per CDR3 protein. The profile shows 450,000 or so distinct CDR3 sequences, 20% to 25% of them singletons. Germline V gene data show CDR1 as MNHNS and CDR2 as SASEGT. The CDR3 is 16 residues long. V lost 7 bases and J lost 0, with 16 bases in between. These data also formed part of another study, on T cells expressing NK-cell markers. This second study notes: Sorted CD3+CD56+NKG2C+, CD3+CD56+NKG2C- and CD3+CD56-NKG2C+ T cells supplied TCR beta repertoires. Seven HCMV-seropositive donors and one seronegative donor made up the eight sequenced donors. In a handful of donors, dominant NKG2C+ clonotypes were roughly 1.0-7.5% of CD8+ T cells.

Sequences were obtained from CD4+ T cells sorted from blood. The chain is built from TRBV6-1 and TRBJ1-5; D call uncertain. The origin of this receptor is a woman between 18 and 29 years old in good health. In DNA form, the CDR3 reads TGTGCCAGCACTCAGACCCTGGGGAGTAGCAATCAGCCCCAGCATTTT. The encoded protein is CASTQTLGSSNQPQHF.